Listed below are T cell receptor beta chains from one sample, sequenced in a study of Ad26.COV2.S vaccination and SARS-CoV-2 variants. This table comes from immunoSEQ multiplex PCR, and its TCRdb copy is limited to in-frame clones, with some not included. The sample consists of hundreds of thousands of clones, approximately 88% of them appearing once. The material was peripheral blood, obtained in a trial of Ad26.COV2.S vaccine versus placebo. Source of these receptors: a person between 18 and 65 years old who received the Ad26.COV2.S COVID-19 vaccine or a placebo. CDR3s include the opening cysteine and the closing phenylalanine or tryptophan. The order of the fields is V gene, CDR3 length, clone size, D gene, J gene, CDR3 DNA, CDR3 protein. The D gene is left open where the match is weak. Part of the rows lack a size; the others show once, few, many or a class for expanded clones.

V gene: TRBV7-9; CDR3 length: 16; clone size: -; D gene: TRBD2; J gene: TRBJ2-1; CDR3 DNA: TGTGCCAGCACCCGAGTACCGGGACTACCGAGTGGTGAGCAGTTCTTC; CDR3 protein: CASTRVPGLPSGEQFF
V gene: TRBV7-9; CDR3 length: 13; clone size: -; D gene: -; J gene: TRBJ2-1; CDR3 DNA: TGTGCCAGCAGCTCCGGTGAGCGGAATGAGCAGTTCTTC; CDR3 protein: CASSSGERNEQFF
V gene: TRBV11-2; CDR3 length: 14; clone size: -; D gene: -; J gene: TRBJ1-1; CDR3 DNA: TGTGCCAGCAGCTTAGATCTATGGGGGACTGAAGCTTTCTTT; CDR3 protein: CASSLDLWGTEAFF
V gene: TRBV9; CDR3 length: 15; clone size: -; D gene: TRBD1; J gene: TRBJ2-7; CDR3 DNA: TGTGCCAGCAGCCCTACCCGGGACAGGGTCAACGAGCAGTACTTC; CDR3 protein: CASSPTRDRVNEQYF
V gene: TRBV29-1; CDR3 length: 13; clone size: -; D gene: -; J gene: TRBJ2-3; CDR3 DNA: TGCAGCGCCGCCCCAGGGACCACAGATACGCAGTATTTT; CDR3 protein: CSAAPGTTDTQYF
V gene: TRBV7-2; CDR3 length: 19; clone size: -; D gene: TRBD2; J gene: TRBJ2-4; CDR3 DNA: TGTGCCAGCAGCTGGCTGACTAGCGGGAGGGCACGAGGGGGAAACATTCAGTACTTC; CDR3 protein: CASSWLTSGRARGGNIQYF
V gene: TRBV12-3/TRBV12-4; CDR3 length: 11; clone size: -; D gene: TRBD1; J gene: TRBJ1-2; CDR3 DNA: TGTGCCAGCAGTTTGGGGACAGGGTACACCTTC; CDR3 protein: CASSLGTGYTF
V gene: TRBV4-2; CDR3 length: 19; clone size: -; D gene: TRBD2; J gene: TRBJ2-1; CDR3 DNA: TGTGCCAGCAGCCAAGGAACCCGCCTCGGGACTAGCGGCTACAATGAGCAGTTCTTC; CDR3 protein: CASSQGTRLGTSGYNEQFF
V gene: TRBV7-2; CDR3 length: 16; clone size: once; D gene: -; J gene: TRBJ2-3; CDR3 DNA: TGTGCCAGCAGCTTAGTAACGGGGCGACGCACAGATACGCAGTATTTT; CDR3 protein: CASSLVTGRRTDTQYF
V gene: TRBV19; CDR3 length: 15; clone size: -; D gene: TRBD1; J gene: TRBJ2-2; CDR3 DNA: TGTGCCAGTAGTGTCGGGACAGGCCCCAACGGGGAGCTGTTTTTT; CDR3 protein: CASSVGTGPNGELFF
V gene: TRBV7-2; CDR3 length: 14; clone size: -; D gene: -; J gene: TRBJ2-3; CDR3 DNA: TGTGCCAGCAGCTCCGCCCAAAAGGCAGATACGCAGTATTTT; CDR3 protein: CASSSAQKADTQYF
V gene: TRBV5-6; CDR3 length: 11; clone size: once; D gene: -; J gene: TRBJ2-7; CDR3 DNA: TGTGCCAGCACTTTGGGGAGGGAGCAGTACTTC; CDR3 protein: CASTLGREQYF
V gene: TRBV7-9; CDR3 length: 15; clone size: many; D gene: TRBD1; J gene: TRBJ2-7; CDR3 DNA: TGTGCCAGCAGCTTACTGGGACAGGGGGCTGGGGAGCAGTACTTC; CDR3 protein: CASSLLGQGAGEQYF
V gene: TRBV29-1; CDR3 length: 14; clone size: once; D gene: -; J gene: TRBJ1-1; CDR3 DNA: TGCAGCGTTGAAGAGGGACCGGTAAACACTGAAGCTTTCTTT; CDR3 protein: CSVEEGPVNTEAFF
V gene: TRBV9; CDR3 length: 13; clone size: once; D gene: -; J gene: TRBJ1-6; CDR3 DNA: TGTGCCAGCAGCGAAGGGGTGGAATCACCCCTCCACTTT; CDR3 protein: CASSEGVESPLHF
V gene: TRBV29-1; CDR3 length: 16; clone size: -; D gene: -; J gene: TRBJ1-4; CDR3 DNA: TGCAGCGTTGAAAGGGTAGACAGCGAATTTAATGAAAAACTGTTTTTT; CDR3 protein: CSVERVDSEFNEKLFF
V gene: TRBV6-5; CDR3 length: 14; clone size: -; D gene: -; J gene: TRBJ2-2; CDR3 DNA: TGTGCCAGCACTGGACAGCTGAACACCGGGGAGCTGTTTTTT; CDR3 protein: CASTGQLNTGELFF
V gene: TRBV27; CDR3 length: 14; clone size: -; D gene: TRBD2; J gene: TRBJ2-5; CDR3 DNA: TGTGCCAGTTCAGCGGGGCCGTACCAAGAGACCCAGTACTTC; CDR3 protein: CASSAGPYQETQYF
V gene: TRBV7-7; CDR3 length: 15; clone size: -; D gene: -; J gene: TRBJ2-7; CDR3 DNA: TGTGCTAGCAGCTTAGGTCCGGGAGTCTCCTACGAGCAGTACTTC; CDR3 protein: CASSLGPGVSYEQYF
V gene: TRBV6-2/TRBV6-3; CDR3 length: 15; clone size: -; D gene: TRBD1; J gene: TRBJ2-7; CDR3 DNA: TGTGCCAGCAGTTACGACAGGGAAGAGGGCTACGAGCAGTACTTC; CDR3 protein: CASSYDREEGYEQYF
V gene: TRBV4-1; CDR3 length: 18; clone size: -; D gene: -; J gene: TRBJ2-4; CDR3 DNA: TGCGCCAGCAGCCAAGATCCCTCTGGGTCTTCGGCCAAAAACATTCAGTACTTC; CDR3 protein: CASSQDPSGSSAKNIQYF
V gene: TRBV27; CDR3 length: 15; clone size: -; D gene: -; J gene: TRBJ2-1; CDR3 DNA: TGTGCCAGCAGCCCCTGGGGGGGCCTCAGGAATGAGCAGTTCTTC; CDR3 protein: CASSPWGGLRNEQFF
V gene: TRBV13; CDR3 length: 11; clone size: -; D gene: -; J gene: TRBJ1-2; CDR3 DNA: TGTGCCAGCAGCATGGGGTCTGGCTACACCTTC; CDR3 protein: CASSMGSGYTF
V gene: TRBV19; CDR3 length: 15; clone size: once; D gene: TRBD1; J gene: TRBJ1-5; CDR3 DNA: TGTGCCAGTAGTCCCACGGACAGGGTAAATCAGCCCCAGCATTTT; CDR3 protein: CASSPTDRVNQPQHF
V gene: TRBV19; CDR3 length: 13; clone size: -; D gene: -; J gene: TRBJ1-1; CDR3 DNA: TGTGCCAGTAGTACCTACCCCACGGGGGAAGCTTTCTTT; CDR3 protein: CASSTYPTGEAFF
V gene: TRBV6-2/TRBV6-3; CDR3 length: 15; clone size: -; D gene: -; J gene: TRBJ2-3; CDR3 DNA: TGTGCCAGCAGTTACCGCGGACAGAACACAGATACGCAGTATTTT; CDR3 protein: CASSYRGQNTDTQYF
V gene: TRBV2; CDR3 length: 12; clone size: once; D gene: -; J gene: TRBJ2-1; CDR3 DNA: TGTGCCAGCAGTGAAGGAGTAAGGGAGCAGTTCTTC; CDR3 protein: CASSEGVREQFF
V gene: TRBV5-1; CDR3 length: 16; clone size: once; D gene: -; J gene: TRBJ2-3; CDR3 DNA: TGCGCCAGCAGCTTGGTGGGAGAGCCTAGCACAGATACGCAGTATTTT; CDR3 protein: CASSLVGEPSTDTQYF
V gene: TRBV3-1/TRBV3-2; CDR3 length: 13; clone size: -; D gene: -; J gene: TRBJ2-7; CDR3 DNA: TGTGCCAGCAGCCAGTCACTAGTAACCGAGCAGTACTTC; CDR3 protein: CASSQSLVTEQYF
V gene: TRBV4-2; CDR3 length: 14; clone size: -; D gene: -; J gene: TRBJ1-1; CDR3 DNA: TGTGCCAGCAGCCGGGGGGGTTATAACACTGAAGCTTTCTTT; CDR3 protein: CASSRGGYNTEAFF
V gene: TRBV12-3/TRBV12-4; CDR3 length: 13; clone size: -; D gene: -; J gene: TRBJ2-7; CDR3 DNA: TGTGCCAGCAGTTTACACGGAGGGATCGGGCAGTACTTC; CDR3 protein: CASSLHGGIGQYF
V gene: TRBV10-3; CDR3 length: 13; clone size: -; D gene: -; J gene: TRBJ2-7; CDR3 DNA: TGTGCCATCAGTGTGGGTCAAACCTACGAGCAGTACTTC; CDR3 protein: CAISVGQTYEQYF
V gene: TRBV3-1/TRBV3-2; CDR3 length: 13; clone size: -; D gene: -; J gene: TRBJ2-2; CDR3 DNA: TGTGCCAGCAGCCACCTCGGGGCCGGGGAGCTGTTTTTT; CDR3 protein: CASSHLGAGELFF
V gene: TRBV5-4; CDR3 length: 11; clone size: -; D gene: -; J gene: TRBJ2-7; CDR3 DNA: TGTGCCAGCAGCTTCGGCGACGAGCAGTACTTC; CDR3 protein: CASSFGDEQYF
V gene: TRBV12-3/TRBV12-4; CDR3 length: 13; clone size: once; D gene: -; J gene: TRBJ2-7; CDR3 DNA: TGTGCCAGCAGTTTGGGGATCCGCTACGAGCAGTACTTC; CDR3 protein: CASSLGIRYEQYF
V gene: TRBV5-1; CDR3 length: 15; clone size: -; D gene: -; J gene: TRBJ2-6; CDR3 DNA: TGCGCCAGCAGCGTGGGAGGTACTGGGGCCAACGTCCTGACTTTC; CDR3 protein: CASSVGGTGANVLTF
V gene: TRBV15; CDR3 length: 14; clone size: -; D gene: TRBD1; J gene: TRBJ2-5; CDR3 DNA: TGTGCCACCAGCAGAGACAGGGGGATGGAGACCCAGTACTTC; CDR3 protein: CATSRDRGMETQYF
V gene: TRBV27; CDR3 length: 17; clone size: -; D gene: -; J gene: TRBJ2-6; CDR3 DNA: TGTGCCAGCAGTAAACAGGGTTTTAGCTCTGGGGCCAACGTCCTGACTTTC; CDR3 protein: CASSKQGFSSGANVLTF
V gene: TRBV7-3; CDR3 length: 15; clone size: -; D gene: TRBD2; J gene: TRBJ2-3; CDR3 DNA: TGTGCCAGCAGACTCCTAGCGGTCCCCACAGATACGCAGTATTTT; CDR3 protein: CASRLLAVPTDTQYF
V gene: TRBV5-1; CDR3 length: 14; clone size: -; D gene: -; J gene: TRBJ1-3; CDR3 DNA: TGCGCCAGCGCCCCGGGGAGGGCTGGAAACACCATATATTTT; CDR3 protein: CASAPGRAGNTIYF
V gene: TRBV3-1/TRBV3-2; CDR3 length: 16; clone size: -; D gene: TRBD1; J gene: TRBJ1-1; CDR3 DNA: TGTGCCAGCAGCCAAGACGGTGGGGACAGGGGGACTGAAGCTTTCTTT; CDR3 protein: CASSQDGGDRGTEAFF
V gene: TRBV29-1; CDR3 length: 13; clone size: -; D gene: TRBD2; J gene: TRBJ2-7; CDR3 DNA: TGCAGCGTTGTGGTCCTAGCGGGACGAGAGCAGTACTTC; CDR3 protein: CSVVVLAGREQYF
V gene: TRBV5-6; CDR3 length: 15; clone size: -; D gene: -; J gene: TRBJ2-3; CDR3 DNA: TGTGCCAGCAGCTTGGCCGGGACGGGATTTTGGCGTGAGTATTTT; CDR3 protein: CASSLAGTGFWREYF
V gene: TRBV2; CDR3 length: 13; clone size: -; D gene: -; J gene: TRBJ2-2; CDR3 DNA: TGTGCCACAAGACAAGGGCCCACCGGGGAGCTGTTTTTT; CDR3 protein: CATRQGPTGELFF
V gene: TRBV19; CDR3 length: 16; clone size: -; D gene: -; J gene: TRBJ2-1; CDR3 DNA: TGTGCCAGTAGTATTGGGGAACTTAGCTCCTACAATGAGCAGTTCTTC; CDR3 protein: CASSIGELSSYNEQFF
V gene: TRBV27; CDR3 length: 12; clone size: -; D gene: -; J gene: TRBJ1-1; CDR3 DNA: TGTGCCAGCAAGACAGCGAACACTGAAGCTTTCTTT; CDR3 protein: CASKTANTEAFF